This T cell receptor beta chain appears in the sequencing data of a study of T cells after yellow fever vaccination. This CDR3 contains 15 residues. The V gene's germline CDR1 is SGHTA and CDR2 FQGNSA. Trimming shortened V by 2 bases and J by 13 bases, and 18 bases separated the two germline ends. Study observations and caveats: One caveat is that FACS-sorted repertoires could contain abundant clonotypes contaminating from the bulk population. The secondary response was weaker, and its peak arrived faster, on day 5 versus 15.

This clonotype was recorded many times. Its specificity is unknown. 5'RACE template switching added a universal primer site and UMIs to TCR cDNA. Each CDR3 protein is one row after TCRdb ran MiXCR on the 5' RACE reads. The table shows 120,000 or so distinct CDR3 sequences, with 13% to 15% occurring only once. The J gene is TRBJ1-6, the V gene TRBV7-2; unclear D gene. This clonotype originated in a man aged 18 to 29 who received the YFV17D yellow fever vaccine. Sequenced material: CD8+ T cells sorted from PBMCs, taken 5 days after the yellow fever booster vaccination. Here the CDR3 DNA reads TGTGCCAGCAGCTTAAGATGGCAAGGATTGTGGCCCCTCCACTTT. It translates to CASSLRWQGLWPLHF.